These 19 T cell receptor beta chains were sequenced from one sample in a study of siplizumab effects on memory and regulatory T cells. Repertoires were generated with immunoSEQ multiplex PCR, while TCRdb's copy carries only in-frame clones and drops some. The repertoire holds 85,000 or so clones, with around 95% as singletons. The sequenced sample consisted of CD8+ T cells sorted from blood. The receptor set was obtained from a human donor in good health.

V usage is TRBV27 and J usage is TRBJ2-3, with 9 bases matching TRBD2. Germline trimming cut 6 bases from V and 2 bases from J; bases unmatched to any gene: 9. The CDR3 length is 16 residues. Per germline, CDR1 MNHEY and CDR2 SMNVEV (reference sequence). The CDR3 DNA reads TGTGCCAGCAGAAACCCGACTAGCGGTTTCACAGATACGCAGTATTTT. Its protein product is CASRNPTSGFTDTQYF.

The rearrangement links TRBV13 to TRBJ2-1, with a tentative D call TRBD1 (6 bases). The CDR3 sequence is 14 residues long. Trimming removed 5 bases from V and 5 bases from J, with 13 bases in between. Germline CDR1 PRHDT, CDR2 FYEKMQ (reference sequence). DNA for the CDR3: TGTGCCAGCAGCCCTACGGACAGAAACAATGAGCAGTTCTTC. Protein product: CASSPTDRNNEQFF.

This clone was recorded only once. V usage is TRBV9 and J usage is TRBJ2-7, with 10 bases fitting TRBD2. CDR3 size: 15 residues. Trimming cost V 0 bases and J 4 bases; bases outside gene matches: 4. Germline values: CDR1 SGDLS, CDR2 YYNGEE. This CDR3 is CASSVVAGGWYEQYF. Written as DNA, the CDR3 is TGTGCCAGCAGCGTAGTAGCGGGAGGCTGGTACGAGCAGTACTTC.

This rearrangement joins TRBV5-5 to TRBJ2-2; D possibly matches TRBD1 or TRBD2 (5 bases each). Trimming removed 0 bases at V and 5 bases at J, with 8 bases between. CDR3 length: 14 residues. Germline V gene data show CDR1 as SGHKS and CDR2 as YYEKEE (reference sequence). CDR3 amino acids: CASSLGGGTGELFF. The CDR3 coding sequence is TGTGCCAGCAGCTTGGGTGGGGGAACCGGGGAGCTGTTTTTT.

The chain recombines TRBV14 with TRBJ2-7; D call uncertain. V lost 4 bases, J lost 0 bases, and 7 bases lay in between. This CDR3 comprises 13 residues. CDR1 is SGHDN, CDR2 FVKESK, per germline. This CDR3 is CASSLPSSYEQYF. In DNA, the CDR3 is TGTGCCAGCAGCCTCCCCTCCTCCTACGAGCAGTACTTC. The full variable domain, in which reference TRBV14 and TRBJ2-7 provide the parts outside the CDR3, is EAGVTQFPSHSVIEKGQTVTLRCDPISGHDNLYWYRRVMGKEIKFLLHFVKESKQDESGMPNNRFLAERTGGTYSTLKVQPAELEDSGVYFCASSLPSSYEQYFGPGTRLTVT.

The J gene is TRBJ2-1, the V gene TRBV10-3, with 9 positions matching TRBD2. Per the germline V gene, CDR1 is ENHRY and CDR2 is SYGVKD. CDR3 length: 15 residues. Germline trimming cut 7 bases from V and 6 bases from J; bases unmatched to any gene: 10. The CDR3, as DNA: TGTGCCATCAACCCGACTAGCGGAAGGTTCAATGAGCAGTTCTTC. Its translation: CAINPTSGRFNEQFF.

This rearrangement joins TRBV5-6 to TRBJ2-2, with D perhaps matching TRBD1 (5 bases). The germline gives CDR1 SGHDT, CDR2 YYEEEE. The CDR3 length is 13 residues. V was pared by 2 bases and J by 3 bases, with 5 bases between. The CDR3 coding sequence is TGTGCCAGCAGCTTCAGGGACACCGGGGAGCTGTTTTTT. The encoded protein is CASSFRDTGELFF.

This clone was counted only a few times. The genes are TRBV9 and TRBJ2-1, with TRBD1 identical over 11 bases. CDR1 is SGDLS and CDR2 is YYNGEE in the germline V gene. The CDR3 is 15 amino acids. With V trimmed by 3 bases and J by 6 bases, 5 bases remained unmatched. CDR3 amino acids: CASSDSGTGGNEQFF. The DNA for the CDR3 is TGTGCCAGCAGCGACTCCGGGACAGGGGGCAATGAGCAGTTCTTC.

This rearrangement joins TRBV4-2 to TRBJ1-1; D not resolved. Trimming removed 2 bases from V and 4 bases from J, with 17 bases in between. The length of the CDR3 is 16 residues. Germline CDR1 is LGHNA and CDR2 is YNFKEQ. The DNA for the CDR3 is TGTGCCAGCAGCCAATGGGGAGTGGGGTCGGGCACTGAAGCTTTCTTT. Its protein is CASSQWGVGSGTEAFF.

The rearrangement uses TRBV2 and TRBJ2-7; TRBD2 agrees at 7 bases. CDR1 SNHLY and CDR2 FYNNEI come from the germline V gene. J lost 6 bases, V lost 2 bases, and 10 bases had no gene match. The CDR3 contains 15 residues. The chain's CDR3 is CASSELLGRVGEQYF. The DNA for the CDR3 is TGTGCCAGCAGTGAACTGTTAGGGAGGGTTGGCGAGCAGTACTTC.

The V gene is TRBV11-1, the J gene TRBJ2-1; D gene ambiguous. Per germline, CDR1 SGHAT and CDR2 FQDESV (reference sequence). V lost 5 bases and J lost 9, with 14 bases in between. The CDR3 is 13 amino acids. In DNA, the CDR3 is TGTGCCAGCAGCCCGCGTGGCGCGGTTGAGCAGTTCTTC. This sequence encodes CASSPRGAVEQFF.

This chain uses TRBV2 with TRBJ2-5, with a possible D match to TRBD2 (5 bases). The germline CDR1 and CDR2 sequences are SNHLY and FYNNEI. The CDR3 is 15 residues long. With 3 bases removed from V and 0 bases from J, the gap between germline ends came to 11 bases. The CDR3 loop reads CASSEPSRYQETQYF. Here the CDR3 DNA reads TGTGCCAGCAGTGAGCCTAGCAGGTACCAAGAGACCCAGTACTTC.

Only one count was recorded for this clone. The chain carries TRBV4-1 and TRBJ1-2; D is unresolved. The CDR3 contains 13 residues. The V gene lost 4 bases and the J gene lost 5 bases, with 11 bases spanning the gap. Germline CDR1 and CDR2: MGHRA and YSYEKL. The CDR3 region has the DNA TGCGCCAGCAGCCTAACAGCCATGTATGGCTACACCTTC. Translation: CASSLTAMYGYTF.

The genes are TRBV27 and TRBJ2-1, with 7 bases aligning to TRBD2. V trimming: 6 bases; J trimming: 7 bases; junction bases outside the gene matches: 9. The CDR3 length is 14 residues. The germline CDR1 and CDR2 sequences are MNHEY and SMNVEV (reference sequence). The CDR3 is CASSPIGEGNEQFF. DNA of the CDR3: TGTGCCAGCAGCCCAATTGGGGAGGGGAATGAGCAGTTCTTC.

The chain employs TRBV7-9 and TRBJ2-1; D may be TRBD2 (6 bases). The CDR3 contains 15 residues. V lost 5 bases and J 7 bases, leaving 18 bases between the germline ends. Germline CDR1 and CDR2: SEHNR and FQNEAQ (reference sequence). The CDR3 region has the DNA TGTGCCAGCAGCCGAGATAAGGAGGGTAGGAATGAGCAGTTCTTC. The encoded protein is CASSRDKEGRNEQFF.

This sequence joins TRBV28 and TRBJ2-1; 14 bases match TRBD2. CDR3 length equals 15 residues. After removal of 8 bases from V and 7 bases from J, the junction contained 7 bases not matched to a gene. The germline V gene encodes CDR1 MDHEN and CDR2 SYDVKM. The CDR3 DNA sequence: TGTGCCAGCCGCATGGGACTAGCGGGAGAAAATGAGCAGTTCTTC. It specifies CASRMGLAGENEQFF.

This rearrangement joins TRBV15 to TRBJ2-3; 7 nucleotides match TRBD1. Losses at the gene ends were 5 bases for V and 3 bases for J; bases not matched to a gene: 8. CDR1 is LNHNV, CDR2 YYDKDF, per germline (reference sequence). The CDR3 sequence is 15 residues long. The CDR3 DNA is TGTGCCACCAGCGGTGGTGAGGGGGCGACAGATACGCAGTATTTT. This codes for CATSGGEGATDTQYF.

The rearrangement joins TRBV5-6 to TRBJ2-7; no definite D call. The CDR3 has 14 amino acids. Trimming removed 3 bases from V and 0 bases from J, with 10 bases in between. Germline V gene data show CDR1 as SGHDT and CDR2 as YYEEEE. The CDR3 reads CASSSSGSSYEQYF. In nucleotides, the CDR3 is TGTGCCAGCAGCTCCTCCGGGTCCTCCTACGAGCAGTACTTC.

CDR3 in DNA: TGTGCCAGCAGCTTATCGCTTCCGGGGTTAGCCGAGCAGTACTTC. Its translation: CASSLSLPGLAEQYF. The rearrangement links TRBV11-2 to TRBJ2-7, with D possibly TRBD2 on 5 matching bases. Germline assignment: CDR1 SGHAT and CDR2 FQNNGV. The CDR3 spans 15 residues. V was pared by 2 bases and J by 6 bases, with 17 bases between.